A selection of T cell receptor beta chains follows, all from one sample in a study of molecular identifiers for immune sequencing clone quantification. TCRdb re-derived calls from the PCR reads in MiXCR, one entry per CDR3 protein. The top ten hold roughly 0.85% of the sample, which has 550,000 to 750,000 distinct CDR3 sequences, just under 20% seen once. The sequenced sample was naive CD8+ T cells from blood, with Jurkat cell RNA spiked in. The receptors here all came from a human donor in good health. Some libraries in this study had Jurkat cell RNA spiked in. Both conserved end residues are part of each CDR3. Each record gives: J gene, D gene, clone size, V gene, CDR3 DNA, CDR3 protein. The D gene is left open where the match is weak. Some rows mark clone size as missing; the rest say once, few, many or name a class of expanded clone.

j_gene: TRBJ1-1
d_gene: -
abundance: -
v_gene: TRBV28
CDR3nt: TGTGCCAGCAGTCTAGGCTTTAAAGCTTTCTTT
CDR3aa: CASSLGFKAFF

j_gene: TRBJ2-3
d_gene: -
abundance: -
v_gene: TRBV4-2
CDR3nt: TGTGCCAGCAGCCTAAGTTCCACATATACGCAGTATTTT
CDR3aa: CASSLSSTYTQYF

j_gene: TRBJ2-7
d_gene: -
abundance: -
v_gene: TRBV6-2/TRBV6-3
CDR3nt: TGTGCCAGCAGTTATTCGACTGGAGGGGAGCTCGGGCAGTACTTC
CDR3aa: CASSYSTGGELGQYF

j_gene: TRBJ2-7
d_gene: -
abundance: many
v_gene: TRBV7-9
CDR3nt: TGTGCCAGCAGCAACAGCGGTGGGCCCGAGCAGTACTTC
CDR3aa: CASSNSGGPEQYF

j_gene: TRBJ2-1
d_gene: -
abundance: few
v_gene: TRBV4-3
CDR3nt: TGCGCCAGCAGCCAAGACACCCCGGGATACTACAATGAGCAGTTCTTC
CDR3aa: CASSQDTPGYYNEQFF

j_gene: TRBJ1-2
d_gene: TRBD1
abundance: -
v_gene: TRBV4-3
CDR3nt: TGCGCCAGCGGCCAAGAAAGGGGGCTCTCGATCTATGGCTACACCTTC
CDR3aa: CASGQERGLSIYGYTF

j_gene: TRBJ2-1
d_gene: -
abundance: many
v_gene: TRBV13
CDR3nt: TGTGCCAGCAGCTTAGTAAGAAGCTCCTACAATGAGCAGTTCTTC
CDR3aa: CASSLVRSSYNEQFF

j_gene: TRBJ2-2
d_gene: TRBD1
abundance: many
v_gene: TRBV12-3/TRBV12-4
CDR3nt: TGTGCCAGCAGTTCCTTCCCAGACAGGGTTGGCACCGGGGAGCTGTTTTTT
CDR3aa: CASSSFPDRVGTGELFF

j_gene: TRBJ2-3
d_gene: -
abundance: many
v_gene: TRBV4-2
CDR3nt: TGTGCCAGCAGCCAAGGACTAGTCGCGCAGTATTTT
CDR3aa: CASSQGLVAQYF

j_gene: TRBJ1-2
d_gene: TRBD1
abundance: many
v_gene: TRBV4-3
CDR3nt: TGCGCCAGCAGCCAAGCCCGGACAGGGACCCAAAACTATGGCTACACCTTC
CDR3aa: CASSQARTGTQNYGYTF

j_gene: TRBJ2-3
d_gene: -
abundance: many
v_gene: TRBV6-1
CDR3nt: TGTGCCAGCAGCCCGGTTTCAGCAAACACAGATACGCAGTATTTT
CDR3aa: CASSPVSANTDTQYF